The sequence of this TCR beta chain was determined in a study of spatial heterogeneity in lung cancer. Regarding time point: sample taken at primary tumor resection. TCRdb redid the calling of the 5' RACE reads with MiXCR, one entry per CDR3 protein. The sample holds about 9,800 distinct CDR3 sequences; over 50% are singletons and the top ten take 25% to 30%. Worth noting for this clonotype: The antigen remains undetermined.

In germline, CDR1 is DFQATT, CDR2 SNEGSKA (reference sequence). Germline trimming cut 4 bases from V and 2 bases from J; bases unmatched to any gene: 2. The CDR3 has 13 amino acids. Study-wide results and limits: Tumor mutation counts were tracked by expanded intratumoral alpha and beta TCR counts.

The specimen was lung tumor tissue, collected at surgery. The chain recombines TRBV20-1 with TRBJ1-5, with 7 bases fitting TRBD1. The source is a female donor with early-stage non-small cell lung cancer. In DNA form, the CDR3 reads TGCAGTGCTAACACAGGGGGCAATCAGCCCCAGCATTTT. Its protein is CSANTGGNQPQHF.